This entry lists 7 T cell receptor beta chains sequenced from one sample in a study of TIL therapy for anti-PD-1-resistant metastatic lung cancer. This was the immunoSEQ v3 assay. Measured with immunoSEQ multiplex PCR; TCRdb has only the in-frame clones, and not every one. The table has approximately 17,000 clones, nearly 80% seen once. Time point: pre-treatment sample, taken before nivolumab and TIL therapy. The input for sequencing was blood, taken at baseline. Receptors were obtained from a person between 25 and 80 years old with non-small cell lung cancer.

V and J are TRBV18 and TRBJ2-5, with TRBD1 matching over 8 bases. In germline, CDR1 is KGHSH, CDR2 LQKENI. V shed 1 base, J shed 5 bases, and the junction held 9 bases outside the gene matches. The CDR3 is 16 residues long. The chain's CDR3 is CASSPRSGTGGETQYF. The CDR3, as DNA: TGTGCCAGCTCACCACGTTCCGGGACAGGAGGGGAGACCCAGTACTTC.

The CDR3 is CASSLRTGYLGNEKLFF. The DNA for the CDR3 is TGTGCCAGCAGCTTACGGACAGGTTACCTGGGGAATGAAAAACTGTTTTTT. J is TRBJ1-4 and V is TRBV13, with 7 bases fitting TRBD1. This CDR3 contains 17 residues. The J segment lost 5 bases and the V segment lost 2 bases, leaving 11 bases of the junction unmatched. CDR1 is PRHDT and CDR2 is FYEKMQ in the germline V gene (reference sequence).

V gene TRBV7-9 combines with J gene TRBJ1-3, with unresolved D. The CDR3 spans 13 residues. V was cut by 1 base and J by 3 bases, with 4 bases left in between. Germline loops: CDR1 SEHNR, CDR2 FQNEAQ (reference sequence). The CDR3, as DNA: TGTGCCAGCAGCTTAGATTTTGGAAACACCATATATTTT. Translating it yields CASSLDFGNTIYF.

This rearrangement joins TRBV19 to TRBJ2-7; possible D gene TRBD1, 6 bases. The CDR3 extends over 15 amino acids. CDR1 LNHDA and CDR2 SQIVND come from the germline V gene (reference sequence). Deletions cut 2 bases from V and 4 bases from J, with 15 bases between. The CDR3 DNA is TGTGCCAGTAGTATAACAGGGAGAGAAGGTTACGAGCAGTACTTC. This sequence encodes CASSITGREGYEQYF.

With regard to this clone: Additional DNA sequences in this sample encode the identical CDR3. The CDR3 DNA sequence: TGTGCCAGCAGTTTTGGCGGCACAGATACGCAGTATTTT. It translates to CASSFGGTDTQYF. The chain has TRBV12-3 or TRBV12-4 and TRBJ2-3; unclear D gene. The germline V and J ends were trimmed by 3 bases and 1 base, with 5 bases remaining between them. This CDR3 region has 13 residues.

V gene TRBV10-2 combines with J gene TRBJ2-7, with TRBD1 identical over 9 bases. The CDR3 covers 14 residues. The ends lost 2 bases at V and 6 bases at J; junction bases unmatched: 5. Germline lookup yields CDR1 WSHSY and CDR2 SAAADI. CDR3: CASSEGRQGVEQYF. The CDR3 nucleotides read TGCGCCAGCAGTGAGGGAAGACAGGGGGTCGAGCAGTACTTC.

The CDR3 here is CSAKRETQYF. CDR3 nucleotide sequence: TGCAGTGCGAAAAGAGAGACCCAGTACTTC. The V call is TRBV20-1, the J call TRBJ2-5, with unresolved D. Germline lookup yields CDR1 DFQATT and CDR2 SNEGSKA (reference sequence). This CDR3 is 10 amino acids long. The V end lost 6 bases, the J end lost 4 bases, and 6 bases lay between the germline ends.